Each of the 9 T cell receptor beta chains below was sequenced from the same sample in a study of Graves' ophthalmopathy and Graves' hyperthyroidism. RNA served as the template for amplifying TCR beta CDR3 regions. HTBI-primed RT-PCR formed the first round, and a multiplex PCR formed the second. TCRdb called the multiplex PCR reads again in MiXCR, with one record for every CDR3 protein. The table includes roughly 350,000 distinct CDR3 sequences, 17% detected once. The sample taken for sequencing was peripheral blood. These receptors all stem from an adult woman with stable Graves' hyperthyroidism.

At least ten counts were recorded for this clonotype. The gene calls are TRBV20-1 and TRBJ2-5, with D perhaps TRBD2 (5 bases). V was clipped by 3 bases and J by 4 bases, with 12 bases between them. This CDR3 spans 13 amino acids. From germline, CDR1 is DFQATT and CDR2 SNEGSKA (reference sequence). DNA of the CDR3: TGCAGTGCTAGCCGGACTGGGAGAGAGACCCAGTACTTC. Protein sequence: CSASRTGRETQYF.

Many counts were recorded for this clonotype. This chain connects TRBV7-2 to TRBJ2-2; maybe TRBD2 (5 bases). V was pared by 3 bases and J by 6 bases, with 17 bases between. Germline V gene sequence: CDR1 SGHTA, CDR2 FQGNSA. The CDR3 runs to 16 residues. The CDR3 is CASSFSNPGGPGELFF. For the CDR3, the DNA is TGTGCCAGCAGCTTTTCTAATCCTGGAGGTCCCGGGGAGCTGTTTTTT.

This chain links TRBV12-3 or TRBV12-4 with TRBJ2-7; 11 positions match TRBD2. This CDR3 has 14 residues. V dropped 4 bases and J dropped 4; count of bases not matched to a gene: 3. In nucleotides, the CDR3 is TGTGCCAGCAGTTGGGGGACTAGCGGTTACGAGCAGTACTTC. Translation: CASSWGTSGYEQYF.

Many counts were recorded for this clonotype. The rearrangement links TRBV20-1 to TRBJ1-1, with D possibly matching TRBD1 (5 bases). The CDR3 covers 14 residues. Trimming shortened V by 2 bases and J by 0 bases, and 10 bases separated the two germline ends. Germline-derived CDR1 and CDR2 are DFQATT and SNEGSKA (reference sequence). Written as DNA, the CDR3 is TGCAGTGCTAGAACAGGCGGGATGAACACTGAAGCTTTCTTT. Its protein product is CSARTGGMNTEAFF.

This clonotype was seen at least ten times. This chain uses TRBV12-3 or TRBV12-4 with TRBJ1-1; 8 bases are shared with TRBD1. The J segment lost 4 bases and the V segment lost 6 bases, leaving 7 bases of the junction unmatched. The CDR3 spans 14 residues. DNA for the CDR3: TGTGCCAGCAGCGACAGGGGTTTGAGCACTGAAGCTTTCTTT. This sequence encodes CASSDRGLSTEAFF.

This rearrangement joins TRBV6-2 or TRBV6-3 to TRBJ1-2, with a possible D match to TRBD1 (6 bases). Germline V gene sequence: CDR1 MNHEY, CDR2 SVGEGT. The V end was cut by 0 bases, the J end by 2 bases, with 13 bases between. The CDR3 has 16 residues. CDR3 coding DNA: TGTGCCAGCAGTTACTCTCCGGACAGACCAAACTATGGCTACACCTTC. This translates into CASSYSPDRPNYGYTF.

The CDR3 loop reads CASSAVAGGPEYF. The DNA of the CDR3 is TGTGCCAGCAGTGCTGTAGCGGGGGGCCCCGAGTACTTC. The V call is TRBV12-3 or TRBV12-4, the J call TRBJ2-7; 10 bases map to TRBD2. V trimming: 5 bases; J trimming: 11 bases; junction bases outside the gene matches: 9. This CDR3 is built from 13 residues.

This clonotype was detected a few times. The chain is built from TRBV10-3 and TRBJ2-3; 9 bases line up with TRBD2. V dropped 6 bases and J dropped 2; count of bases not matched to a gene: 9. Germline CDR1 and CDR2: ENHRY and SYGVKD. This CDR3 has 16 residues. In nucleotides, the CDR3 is TGTGCCATCAGGACTTCCAGCGGGAGGTACACAGATACGCAGTATTTT. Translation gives CAIRTSSGRYTDTQYF.

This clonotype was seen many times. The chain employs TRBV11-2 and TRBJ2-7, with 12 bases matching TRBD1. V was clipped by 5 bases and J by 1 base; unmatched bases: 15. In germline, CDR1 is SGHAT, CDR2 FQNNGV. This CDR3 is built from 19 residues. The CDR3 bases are TGTGCCAGCAGCCGGAAAGGGACAGGGGGCCGGAGATTGTCCTACGAGCAGTACTTC. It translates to CASSRKGTGGRRLSYEQYF. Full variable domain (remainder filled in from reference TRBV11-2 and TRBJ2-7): EAGVAQSPRYKIIEKRQSVAFWCNPISGHATLYWYQQILGQGPKLLIQFQNNGVVDDSQLPKDRFSAERLKGVDSTLKIQPAKLEDSAVYLCASSRKGTGGRRLSYEQYFGPGTRLTVT.